Included here is one TCR beta chain sequence, with context. This specimen belongs to a study of T cell changes during pregnancy in multiple sclerosis. TCRdb's table, derived via immunoSEQ multiplex PCR, lists solely in-frame clones and lacks some. The sample lists 50,000 to 75,000 clones; 91% were seen once. The V end was cut by 6 bases, the J end by 2 bases, with 14 bases between. The CDR3 is made up of 15 amino acids. Germline V gives CDR1 LNHDA, CDR2 SQIVND (reference sequence). The chain joins TRBV19 to TRBJ2-1, with D perhaps matching TRBD2 (7 bases). The sequencing used peripheral blood, collected in the third trimester of pregnancy. This receptor was obtained from a female donor in good health, enrolled as a control in a pregnancy study. The CDR3 loop reads CASSSSGGPYNEQFF. CDR3 bases: TGTGCCAGTAGCTCCTCCGGGGGGCCCTACAATGAGCAGTTCTTC.